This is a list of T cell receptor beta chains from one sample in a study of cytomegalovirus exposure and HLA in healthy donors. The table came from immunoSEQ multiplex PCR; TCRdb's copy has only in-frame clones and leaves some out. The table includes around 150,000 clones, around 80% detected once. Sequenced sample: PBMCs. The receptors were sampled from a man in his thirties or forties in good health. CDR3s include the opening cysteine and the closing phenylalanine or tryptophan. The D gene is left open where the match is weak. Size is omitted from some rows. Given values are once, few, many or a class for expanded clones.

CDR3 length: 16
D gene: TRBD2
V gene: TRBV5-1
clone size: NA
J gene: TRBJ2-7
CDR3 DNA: TGCGCCAGCAGCCTTGATGCTAGCGGCTTTGCCTACGAGCAGTACTTC
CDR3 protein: CASSLDASGFAYEQYF

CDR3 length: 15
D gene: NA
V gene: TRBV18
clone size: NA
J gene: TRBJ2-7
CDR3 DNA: TGTGCCAGCTCCCCCCGCGTTAGGAGCTCCTACGAGCAGTACTTC
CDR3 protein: CASSPRVRSSYEQYF

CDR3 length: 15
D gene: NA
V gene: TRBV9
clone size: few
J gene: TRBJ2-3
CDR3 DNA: TGTGCCAGCAGCGTTGCCAAAAGAGGCACAGATACGCAGTATTTT
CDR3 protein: CASSVAKRGTDTQYF

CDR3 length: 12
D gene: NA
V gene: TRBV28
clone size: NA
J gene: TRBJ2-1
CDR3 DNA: TGTGCCAGCAGTCTGCAGTGGGGCGAGCAGTTCTTC
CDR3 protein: CASSLQWGEQFF

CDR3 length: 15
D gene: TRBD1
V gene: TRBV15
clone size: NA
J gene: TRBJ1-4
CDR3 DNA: TGTGCCACCAGCAGAAAGAACAGGGGGGTTGAAAAACTGTTTTTT
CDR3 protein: CATSRKNRGVEKLFF

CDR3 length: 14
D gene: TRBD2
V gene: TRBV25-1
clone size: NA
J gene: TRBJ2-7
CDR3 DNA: TGTGCCAGCAGTGAACCGCGGGGGGTCTACGAGCAGTACTTC
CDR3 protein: CASSEPRGVYEQYF

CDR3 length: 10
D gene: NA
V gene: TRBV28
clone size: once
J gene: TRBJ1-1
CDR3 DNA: TGTGCCACTAAGAACACTGAAGCTTTCTTT
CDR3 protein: CATKNTEAFF

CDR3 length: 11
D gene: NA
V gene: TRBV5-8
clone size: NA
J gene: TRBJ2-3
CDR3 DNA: TGTGCCAGCAGCTCGAGGAAACCGCAGTATTTT
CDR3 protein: CASSSRKPQYF

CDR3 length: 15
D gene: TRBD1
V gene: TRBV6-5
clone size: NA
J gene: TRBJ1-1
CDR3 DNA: TGTGCCAGCAGATCCTTACAGGGGGGGGACACTGAAGCTTTCTTT
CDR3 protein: CASRSLQGGDTEAFF

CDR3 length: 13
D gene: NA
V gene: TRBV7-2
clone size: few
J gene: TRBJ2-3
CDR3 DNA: TGTGCCAGCAGCTTAGTGTCAACAGATACGCAGTATTTT
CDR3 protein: CASSLVSTDTQYF

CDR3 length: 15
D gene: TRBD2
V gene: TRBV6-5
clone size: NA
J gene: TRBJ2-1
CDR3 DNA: TGTGCCAGCAGTTACTCTCTAGCGGGAGGAAATGAGCAGTTCTTC
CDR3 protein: CASSYSLAGGNEQFF

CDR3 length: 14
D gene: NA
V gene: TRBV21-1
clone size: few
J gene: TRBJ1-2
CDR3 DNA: TGTGCCAGCAGCAAAGTTCCGGGGAACTATGGCTACACCTTC
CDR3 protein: CASSKVPGNYGYTF

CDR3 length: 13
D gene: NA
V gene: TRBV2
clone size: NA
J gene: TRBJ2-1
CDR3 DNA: TGTGCCAGCAGTGCGGGAACCTTTAATGAGCAGTTCTTC
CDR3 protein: CASSAGTFNEQFF

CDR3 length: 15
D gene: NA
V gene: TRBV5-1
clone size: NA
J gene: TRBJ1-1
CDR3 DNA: TGCGCCAGCAGCCCCCATGGGCCACCAGGCACTGAAGCTTTCTTT
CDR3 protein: CASSPHGPPGTEAFF

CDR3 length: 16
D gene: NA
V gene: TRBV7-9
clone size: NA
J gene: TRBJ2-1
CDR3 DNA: TGTGCCAGCAGCCCCAACAGGGCTAAGATTTACAATGAGCAGTTCTTC
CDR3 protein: CASSPNRAKIYNEQFF

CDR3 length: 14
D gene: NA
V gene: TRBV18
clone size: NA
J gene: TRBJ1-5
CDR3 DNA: TGTGCCAGCTCACCGGGACAAACAAATCAGCCCCAGCATTTT
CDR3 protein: CASSPGQTNQPQHF

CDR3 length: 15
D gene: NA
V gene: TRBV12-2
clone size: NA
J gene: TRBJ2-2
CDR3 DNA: TGTGCAAGTCGCTTATGTTCCGCGAACACCGGGGAGCTGTTTTTT
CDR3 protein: CASRLCSANTGELFF